This is a list of T cell receptor beta chains from one sample in a study of T cells in localized non-small cell lung cancer. TCRdb's copy holds only in-frame clones and misses some; the assay was immunoSEQ multiplex PCR. The table has roughly 3,200 clones, under 55% seen once; the top ten hold 4.7%. The sample in question was lymph node tissue, obtained before any cancer treatment. These receptors all come from a woman aged 18-55 years with stage I lung adenocarcinoma. Both conserved end residues are part of each CDR3. The order of the fields is D gene, V gene, J gene, clone size, CDR3 DNA, CDR3 protein. The D gene is left open where the match is weak. Clone size appears in some rows only: once, few, many, or a class for an expanded clone.

>-|TRBV10-3|TRBJ1-2|few
TGTGCCATCAGTGAGATGGGGCGAGGCTACACCTTC
CAISEMGRGYTF
>-|TRBV14|TRBJ2-4|few
TGTGCCAGCAGCCAAGCGAACATTCAGTACTTC
CASSQANIQYF
>-|TRBV19|TRBJ1-2|-
TGTGCCAGTAGATATGGGAGAGGCGTCTATGGCTACACCTTC
CASRYGRGVYGYTF
>-|TRBV9|TRBJ1-1|-
TGTGCCAGCACGAGACAGGAGAACACTGAAGCTTTCTTT
CASTRQENTEAFF
>-|TRBV19|TRBJ1-3|-
TGTGCCAGAATAGTATGTTCGGACGGGGCTGGAAACACCATATATTTT
CARIVCSDGAGNTIYF
>-|TRBV7-4|TRBJ2-7|-
TGTGCCAGCAGCCCCGGGACAAGCACCTACGAGCAGTACTTC
CASSPGTSTYEQYF
>-|TRBV9|TRBJ2-5|few
TGTGCCAGCAGTGACACGGGAGAAGAGACCCAGTACTTC
CASSDTGEETQYF
>-|TRBV29-1|TRBJ2-2|-
TGCAGCGTCTTACCGACAGCGACGGACACCGGGGAGCTGTTTTTT
CSVLPTATDTGELFF
>-|TRBV18|TRBJ2-3|-
TGTGCCAGCTCAGTGGGTCCCCTCACAGATACGCAGTATTTT
CASSVGPLTDTQYF
>-|TRBV9|TRBJ2-3|few
TGTGCCAGCAGCGACGACTCGGATACGCAGTATTTT
CASSDDSDTQYF
>-|TRBV2|TRBJ1-1|-
TGTGCCAGCAGTGAAGCGGGCGGGGCCGGGAGCACTGAAGCTTTCTTT
CASSEAGGAGSTEAFF
>-|TRBV6-8|TRBJ1-5|-
TGTGCCAGCAGTTACACATACAGGGCGGATCAGCCCCAGCATTTT
CASSYTYRADQPQHF
>-|TRBV14|TRBJ2-1|-
TGTGCCAGCAGCCAGCACACAGGCATCGGTGAGCAGTTCTTC
CASSQHTGIGEQFF
>-|TRBV12-5|TRBJ1-1|-
TGTGCTAGTGTCGGGGTCCCGAACACTGAAGCTTTCTTT
CASVGVPNTEAFF
>TRBD1|TRBV18|TRBJ2-6|-
TGTGCCAGCTCACCGAGGACAGGGTCTGGGGCCAACGTCCTGACTTTC
CASSPRTGSGANVLTF
>-|TRBV2|TRBJ1-5|-
TGTGCCAGCAGTCCCGGGACACCCTATCGAGCTGGCAATCAGCCCCAGCATTTT
CASSPGTPYRAGNQPQHF
>-|TRBV9|TRBJ2-5|few
TGTGCCAGCAGCATTAGTATCGAGACCCAGTACTTC
CASSISIETQYF